The 2 T cell receptor beta chains reported below all come from one sample, sequenced in a study of response to subunit inactivated influenza vaccine. TCRdb itself ran the RT-PCR reads through MiXCR, one entry per CDR3 protein. This sample carries roughly 500,000 distinct CDR3 sequences, 15% to 20% of them seen once, and the ten largest clones take 3%. Sequenced material: CD4+ T cells sorted from PBMCs, taken 23 to 25 months after vaccination. The receptors derive from a man aged 45-69 years who received an inactivated influenza vaccine.

The table lists this clonotype with a few counts. This rearrangement joins TRBV11-2 to TRBJ2-3; D is undetermined. The CDR3 spans 14 residues. V shed 3 bases and J shed 2 bases, with 9 bases lying between them. Germline V CDR1 and CDR2: SGHAT, FQNNGV. This CDR3 is CASSFRRNTDTQYF. The CDR3 DNA reads TGTGCCAGCAGCTTTAGGCGAAACACAGATACGCAGTATTTT.

This clonotype has ten or more counts. The rearrangement uses TRBV5-6 and TRBJ1-2, with a tentative D call TRBD1 (6 bases). Germline V lookup: CDR1 SGHDT, CDR2 YYEEEE. The CDR3 length is 11 residues. Trimming cost V 6 bases and J 8 bases, with 11 bases left between them. The CDR3 sequence: CASNSGVGYTF. The CDR3 nucleotides are TGTGCCAGCAATTCAGGGGTCGGCTACACCTTC.